The text below deals with one T cell receptor beta chain. Self-reported history from a screening survey and questionnaire set each donor's cohort. Donors in Cohort 3 counted as recovered after two negative PCRs, clearance, or symptom resolution. Measured with immunoSEQ multiplex PCR; TCRdb has only the in-frame clones, and not every one. The repertoire holds over 350,000 clones, with about 86% as singletons. The sample is drawn from a study of blood T cell repertoires in COVID-19. Study-wide background: Both acute and convalescent COVID-19 samples were obtained from the United States, Italy and Spain.

CDR3 length: 15 residues. The germline gives CDR1 SGHRS, CDR2 YFSETQ. The V end was cut by 5 bases, the J end by 8 bases, with 19 bases between. The sequenced sample was PBMCs or T cells enriched from blood (not recorded which). This sequence originates from a woman in her forties or fifties who had recovered from COVID-19. The V call is TRBV5-1, the J call TRBJ1-4; perhaps TRBD1 as D (5 bases). The DNA of the CDR3 is TGCGCCAGCAGAACATCAGGGAACCCCCTGGAAAAACTGTTTTTT. It yields the protein CASRTSGNPLEKLFF. Complete variable domain (other parts from reference TRBV5-1 and TRBJ1-4): KAGVTQTPRYLIKTRGQQVTLSCSPISGHRSVSWYQQTPGQGLQFLFEYFSETQRNKGNFPGRFSGRQFSNSRSEMNVSTLELGDSALYLCASRTSGNPLEKLFFGSGTQLSVL.